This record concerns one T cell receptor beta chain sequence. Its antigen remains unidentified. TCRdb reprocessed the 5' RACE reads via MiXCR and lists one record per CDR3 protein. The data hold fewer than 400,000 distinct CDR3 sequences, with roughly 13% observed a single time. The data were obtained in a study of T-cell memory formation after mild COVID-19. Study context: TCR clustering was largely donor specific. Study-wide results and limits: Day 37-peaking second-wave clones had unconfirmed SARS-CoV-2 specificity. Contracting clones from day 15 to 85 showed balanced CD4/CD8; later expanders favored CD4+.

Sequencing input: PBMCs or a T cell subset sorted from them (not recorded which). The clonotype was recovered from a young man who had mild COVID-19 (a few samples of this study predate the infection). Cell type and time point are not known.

CDR3 sequence reads: CASSSPPRSGGYEQYF. DNA for the CDR3: TGTGCCAGCAGTTCCCCTCCGCGTAGCGGGGGTTACGAGCAGTACTTC. The chain couples TRBV28 to TRBJ2-7, with TRBD2 identical over 9 bases. J lost 4 bases, V lost 4 bases, and 11 bases had no gene match. Germline-derived CDR1 and CDR2 are MDHEN and SYDVKM. This CDR3 spans 16 amino acids. Together with reference TRBV28 and TRBJ2-7, the CDR3 gives the full variable domain: DVKVTQSSRYLVKRTGEKVFLECVQDMDHENMFWYRQDPGLGLRLIYFSYDVKMKEKGDIPEGYSVSREKKERFSLILESASTNQTSMYLCASSSPPRSGGYEQYFGPGTRLTVT.